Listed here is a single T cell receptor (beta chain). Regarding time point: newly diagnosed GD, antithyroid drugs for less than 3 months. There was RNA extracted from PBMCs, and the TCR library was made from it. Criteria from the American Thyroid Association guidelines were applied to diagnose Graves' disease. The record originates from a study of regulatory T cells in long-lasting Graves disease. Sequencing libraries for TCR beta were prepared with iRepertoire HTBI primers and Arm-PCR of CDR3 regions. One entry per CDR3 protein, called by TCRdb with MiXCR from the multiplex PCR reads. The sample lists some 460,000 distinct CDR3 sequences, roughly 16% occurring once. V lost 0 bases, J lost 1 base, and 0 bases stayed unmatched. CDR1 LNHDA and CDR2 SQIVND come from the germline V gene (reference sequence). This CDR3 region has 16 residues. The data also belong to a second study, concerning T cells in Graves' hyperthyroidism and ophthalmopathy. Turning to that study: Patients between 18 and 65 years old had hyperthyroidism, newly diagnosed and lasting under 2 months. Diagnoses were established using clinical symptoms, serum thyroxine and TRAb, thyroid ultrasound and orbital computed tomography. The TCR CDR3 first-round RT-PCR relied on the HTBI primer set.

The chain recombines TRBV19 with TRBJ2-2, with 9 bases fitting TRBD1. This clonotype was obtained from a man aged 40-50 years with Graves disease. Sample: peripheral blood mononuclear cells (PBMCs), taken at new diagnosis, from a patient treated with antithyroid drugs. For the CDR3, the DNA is TGTGCCAGTAGTATAGAGACAGGGGGGAACACCGGGGAGCTGTTTTTT. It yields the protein CASSIETGGNTGELFF.